This T cell receptor (beta chain) comes out of a study of PD-L1 blockade in urothelial cancer. Study-wide background: After treatment start, blood was analyzed at 3 weeks (second dose) and at 6 weeks. Among blood samples, the median T cell count was about 130,000.

TCRdb's table, derived via immunoSEQ multiplex PCR, lists solely in-frame clones and lacks some. The sample includes approximately 50,000 clones, about 80% of them seen just once. The length of the CDR3 is 15 residues. Germline assignment: CDR1 SGDLS and CDR2 YYNGEE. Trimming removed 4 bases at V and 0 bases at J, with 11 bases between. This clone was seen more than once but under ten times. Time point reported: pretreatment peripheral blood. Material: PBMCs, obtained around atezolizumab (anti-PD-L1) treatment. The gene calls are TRBV9 and TRBJ1-3; D not resolved. This receptor was obtained from a man aged 65-85 years with urothelial cancer. DNA of the CDR3: TGTGCCAGCAGCCCTAGAGCTTTCTCTGGAAACACCATATATTTT. It is translated as CASSPRAFSGNTIYF.